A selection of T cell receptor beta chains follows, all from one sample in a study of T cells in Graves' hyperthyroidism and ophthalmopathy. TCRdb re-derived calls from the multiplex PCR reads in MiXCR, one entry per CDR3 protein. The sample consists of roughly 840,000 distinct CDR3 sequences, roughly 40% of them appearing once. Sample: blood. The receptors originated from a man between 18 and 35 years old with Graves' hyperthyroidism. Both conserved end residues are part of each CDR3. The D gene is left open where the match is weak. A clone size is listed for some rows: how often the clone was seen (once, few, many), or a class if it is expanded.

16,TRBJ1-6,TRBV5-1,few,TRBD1,CASSLSSDRGLSPLHF,TGCGCCAGCAGCTTGTCCTCGGACAGGGGTTTGTCACCCCTCCACTTT
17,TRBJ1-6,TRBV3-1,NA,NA,CASSQVGGSSYNSPLHF,TGTGCCAGCAGCCAAGTGGGGGGGAGCTCCTATAATTCACCCCTCCACTTT
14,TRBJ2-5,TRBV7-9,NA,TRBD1,CASSPDRGEETQYF,TGTGCCAGCAGCCCGGACAGGGGGGAAGAGACCCAGTACTTC
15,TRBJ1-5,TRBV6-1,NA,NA,CASSEVVNFHQPQHF,TGTGCCAGCAGTGAAGTAGTTAACTTCCATCAGCCCCAGCATTTT
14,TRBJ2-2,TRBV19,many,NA,CASSIVGVTGELFF,TGTGCCAGTAGTATAGTGGGGGTTACCGGGGAGCTGTTTTTT
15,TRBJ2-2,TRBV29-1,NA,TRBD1,CSVEEQGAGTGELFF,TGCAGCGTTGAAGAACAGGGGGCAGGGACCGGGGAGCTGTTTTTT
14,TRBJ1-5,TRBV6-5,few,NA,CASSYSGLNQPQHF,TGTGCCAGCAGTTACTCCGGTCTCAATCAGCCCCAGCATTTT
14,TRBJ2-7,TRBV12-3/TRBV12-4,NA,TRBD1,CASSYTGGAYEQYF,TGTGCCAGCAGCTATACAGGGGGAGCCTACGAGCAGTACTTC
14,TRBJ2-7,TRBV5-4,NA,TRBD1,CASSLVFGTDEQYF,TGTGCCAGCAGCTTGGTGTTCGGGACAGACGAGCAGTACTTC
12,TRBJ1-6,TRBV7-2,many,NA,CASSRRDSPLHF,TGTGCCAGCAGCAGAAGGGATTCACCCCTCCACTTT
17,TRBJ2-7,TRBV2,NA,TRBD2,CASSEDVVTGGSYGQYF,TGTGCCAGCAGTGAAGACGTGGTAACGGGAGGATCCTACGGGCAGTACTTC
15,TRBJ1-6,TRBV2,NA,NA,CASNSVRSYNSPLHF,TGTGCCAGCAATTCCGTTCGCTCCTATAATTCACCCCTCCACTTT
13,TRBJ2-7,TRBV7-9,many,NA,CASSSSVSYEQYF,TGTGCCAGCAGCTCTAGCGTCTCCTACGAGCAGTACTTC
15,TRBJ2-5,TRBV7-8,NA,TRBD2,CASKTSGGAAETQYF,TGTGCCAGCAAGACCAGCGGGGGGGCCGCGGAGACCCAGTACTTC
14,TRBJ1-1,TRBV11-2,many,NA,CASRSSGVDTEAFF,TGTGCCAGCAGGTCGAGTGGTGTGGACACTGAAGCTTTCTTT
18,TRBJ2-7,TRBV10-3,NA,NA,CASSPRGTSYGLAHEQYF,TGTGCCAGCAGCCCGAGAGGGACGTCGTACGGGCTAGCCCACGAGCAGTACTTC
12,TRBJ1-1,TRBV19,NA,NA,CASSRPGTEASF,TGTGCCAGTTCACGTCCGGGCACTGAAGCTTCCTTT
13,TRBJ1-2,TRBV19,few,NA,CASSIPQFSGYTF,TGTGCCAGTAGTATTCCGCAATTCAGTGGCTACACCTTC
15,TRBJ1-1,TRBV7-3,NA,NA,CASSPRQASNTEAFF,TGTGCCAGCAGCCCCCGACAGGCTAGCAACACTGAAGCTTTCTTT
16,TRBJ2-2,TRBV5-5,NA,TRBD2,CASRHEMAGGAGELFF,TGTGCCAGCAGGCATGAAATGGCGGGAGGGGCCGGGGAGCTGTTTTTT
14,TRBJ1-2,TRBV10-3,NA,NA,CAISAAGGNYGYTF,TGTGCCATCAGTGCGGCCGGGGGGAACTATGGCTACACCTTC
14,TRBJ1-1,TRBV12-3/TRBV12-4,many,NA,CASSLVARHTEAFF,TGTGCCAGCAGTTTAGTGGCCCGGCACACTGAAGCTTTCTTT
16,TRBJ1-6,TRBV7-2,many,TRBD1,CASNFKGGQGGSPLHF,TGTGCCAGCAACTTCAAGGGGGGGCAGGGGGGTTCACCCCTCCACTTT
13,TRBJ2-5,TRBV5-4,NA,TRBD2,CASGLGGGKTQYF,TGTGCCAGCGGTCTGGGCGGGGGAAAGACCCAGTACTTC